This entry lists 24 T cell receptor beta chains sequenced from one sample in a study of molecular identifiers for immune sequencing clone quantification. TCRdb independently ran MiXCR on the PCR reads; one entry per CDR3 protein. The sample records some 650,000 distinct CDR3 sequences, 15% to 20% being singletons. The sequenced sample consisted of naive CD8+ T cells from blood, with Jurkat cell RNA spiked in. The subset here: FACS-sorted CD8+CD4-CCR7+CD45RA+ naive T cells. The receptors derive from a human donor in good health. Some libraries in this study had Jurkat cell RNA spiked in.

The sample holds many counts of this clonotype. V and J are TRBV13 and TRBJ1-1; no reliable D call. The ends were cut back, 2 bases at V and 6 bases at J, with 4 bases in the middle. The CDR3 has 11 residues. Germline CDR1 reads PRHDT; CDR2 reads FYEKMQ (reference sequence). CDR3 sequence (DNA): TGTGCCAGCAGCTTATTCCCTGAAGCTTTCTTT. Translated: CASSLFPEAFF.

This clonotype has just a few counts. V and J are TRBV7-3 and TRBJ2-3, with TRBD2 identical over 7 bases. With 5 bases clipped from V and 2 bases from J, the junction kept 10 bases outside the gene matches. Germline CDR1 reads SGHTA; CDR2 reads FQGTGA. This CDR3 is 16 amino acids long. The CDR3 protein is CASSENAGAFTDTQYF. The CDR3 DNA is TGTGCCAGCAGCGAGAACGCGGGAGCCTTCACAGATACGCAGTATTTT.

This clonotype was detected many times. This chain uses TRBV20-1 with TRBJ2-3; D call uncertain. Deletions cut 1 base from V and 8 bases from J, with 10 bases between. The CDR3 has 12 amino acids. The germline CDR1 and CDR2 sequences are DFQATT and SNEGSKA (reference sequence). The CDR3 DNA follows: TGCAGTGCTAGAGTTGAGAGTCCTACGCAGTATTTT. The encoded protein is CSARVESPTQYF.

At least ten counts were recorded for this clonotype. V usage is TRBV10-3 and J usage is TRBJ2-3; unclear D gene. Germline V lookup: CDR1 ENHRY, CDR2 SYGVKD. CDR3 length: 13 amino acids. V lost 2 bases and J 2 bases, leaving 5 bases between the germline ends. The DNA of the CDR3 is TGTGCCATCAGTGAGCCAGACACAGATACGCAGTATTTT. This translates into CAISEPDTDTQYF.

In regard to this clonotype: This may come from a read error, since a much larger clone is one base off. The CDR3 DNA sequence: TGCGCCAGCAGCCAAGTCCAAGTGGGGACCTATGGCTACACCTTC. This translates into CASSQVQVGTYGYTF. The chain recombines TRBV4-1 with TRBJ1-2; TRBD1 might be the D (5 bases). The CDR3 contains 15 residues. Trimming pared 1 base from V and 4 bases from J, leaving 13 bases between. CDR1 and CDR2 (germline): MGHRA, YSYEKL.

This clonotype was seen a few times. The chain combines TRBV5-4 with TRBJ1-6, with D uncertain. The CDR3 covers 12 residues. Germline loops: CDR1 SGHNT, CDR2 YYREEE (reference sequence). Trimming took 4 bases from V and 12 from J, leaving 11 bases between them. CDR3 region: CASSDWGGPLHF. CDR3 bases: TGTGCCAGCAGCGACTGGGGAGGACCCCTCCACTTT.

The chain has TRBV19 and TRBJ2-7; 8 nucleotides match TRBD2. The CDR3 has 17 residues. Per germline, CDR1 LNHDA and CDR2 SQIVND (reference sequence). V shed 3 bases and J 0 bases; nucleotides not matched to a gene: 10. The CDR3 here is CASSIGTSGLSSYEQYF. The CDR3 DNA follows: TGTGCCAGTAGTATTGGAACTAGCGGCTTGAGCTCCTACGAGCAGTACTTC. Drawing the rest from reference TRBV19 and TRBJ2-7, the complete variable domain is DGGITQSPKYLFRKEGQNVTLSCEQNLNHDAMYWYRQDPGQGLRLIYYSQIVNDFQKGDIAEGYSVSREKKESFPLTVTSAQKNPTAFYLCASSIGTSGLSSYEQYFGPGTRLTVT.

This clonotype was picked up many times. Since no conserved phenylalanine or tryptophan closes the CDR3, a read error is the likely cause. The DNA is omitted, as the CDR3 cannot be located on it reliably, and the CDR3 follows TCRdb's listing. The chain recombines TRBV25-1 with TRBJ2-2. A total of 10 residues make up the CDR3, ends included. Per germline, CDR1 MGHDK and CDR2 SYGVNS. CDR3 amino acids: CASRSFKTQV.

The V gene is TRBV5-5, the J gene TRBJ2-7; 7 bases map to TRBD1. J lost 5 bases, V lost 2 bases, and 4 bases had no gene match. The germline V gene has CDR1 SGHKS and CDR2 YYEKEE (reference sequence). This CDR3 has 13 residues. CDR3 amino acids: CASSLGGWDEQYF. CDR3 bases: TGTGCCAGCAGCTTAGGGGGCTGGGACGAGCAGTACTTC.

This clonotype was observed a handful of times. V gene TRBV27 combines with J gene TRBJ1-1; D remains unclear. The CDR3 has 15 amino acids. Deletions cut 0 bases from V and 5 bases from J, with 13 bases between. CDR1 and CDR2 (germline): MNHEY, SMNVEV (reference sequence). CDR3 residues: CASSLSVTGSTEAFF. The CDR3 DNA sequence: TGTGCCAGCAGTTTATCCGTCACGGGGAGTACTGAAGCTTTCTTT.

As for this clonotype: This may be a read error, as it is one base from a much larger clone. The chain employs TRBV3-1 and TRBJ2-3, with TRBD1 as a possible D gene (5 bases). The end of the DNA aligns better with TRBJ1-5, so the J call may be wrong. Germline CDR1 and CDR2: LGHDT and YNNKEL (reference sequence). The CDR3 has 16 residues. CDR3 residues: CASSPGLAEPTDTQHF. DNA for the CDR3: TGTGCCAGCAGCCCGGGACTAGCGGAACCCACAGATACGCAGCATTTT.

This clonotype was seen a few times. This chain uses TRBV6-5 with TRBJ2-3, with D perhaps TRBD2 (6 bases). The CDR3 length is 17 residues. V was cut by 0 bases and J by 6 bases, with 19 bases left in between. Germline-derived CDR1 and CDR2 are MNHEY and SVGAGI. As DNA, the CDR3 is TGTGCCAGCAGTTACTCGGGTTTCGCGGGGACGGAGGATACGCAGTATTTT. Protein product: CASSYSGFAGTEDTQYF.

The chain has TRBV19 and TRBJ2-1; no reliable D call. CDR1 and CDR2 (germline): LNHDA, SQIVND (reference sequence). With 3 bases removed from V and 4 bases from J, the gap between germline ends came to 13 bases. The CDR3 has 15 amino acids. The CDR3 nucleotides read TGTGCCAGTAGTATTCTCCAGACCCCTTACAATGAGCAGTTCTTC. Encoded protein: CASSILQTPYNEQFF.

This clonotype was seen only once. A much larger clonotype is one base distant, so this may be a read error. The chain recombines TRBV4-3 with TRBJ1-5, with 7 bases identical to TRBD1. The CDR3 is 17 residues long. Germline V gives CDR1 LGHNA, CDR2 YSLEER. Losses at the gene ends were 0 bases for V and 5 bases for J; bases not matched to a gene: 10. The CDR3 spells CASSQDYRGSGDQPQHF. The CDR3 nucleotides are TGCGCCAGCAGCCAAGATTACAGGGGCTCGGGCGATCAGCCCCAGCATTTT.

The rearrangement joins TRBV9 to TRBJ2-1; tentatively, D is TRBD2 (6 bases). The CDR3 runs 14 residues. V lost 3 bases and J lost 8, with 15 bases in between. Germline CDR1 SGDLS, CDR2 YYNGEE. The CDR3 nucleotides read TGTGCCAGCAGCGCCGGGGTCGGGGACTATGAGCAGTTCTTC. It specifies CASSAGVGDYEQFF. Using reference TRBV9 and TRBJ2-1 for the parts outside the CDR3, the full variable domain is DSGVTQTPKHLITATGQRVTLRCSPRSGDLSVYWYQQSLDQGLQFLIQYYNGEERAKGNILERFSAQQFPDLHSELNLSSLELGDSALYFCASSAGVGDYEQFFGPGTRLTVL.

The table lists this clonotype with many counts. The chain links TRBV6-2 or TRBV6-3 to TRBJ2-5; 7 bases fit TRBD2. V shed 7 bases, J shed 6 bases, and the junction held 8 bases outside the gene matches. Germline assignment: CDR1 MNHEY and CDR2 SVGEGT. The CDR3 sequence is 13 residues long. CDR3 bases: TGTGCCAGCAAGAAGGGAGGGGAGAAGACCCAGTACTTC. As protein: CASKKGGEKTQYF.

In its sample, this clonotype was seen many times. The chain employs TRBV27 and TRBJ2-3; TRBD2 agrees at 10 bases. Unmatched junction bases numbered 8, after V lost 8 bases and J lost 6 bases. Germline CDR1 is MNHEY and CDR2 is SMNVEV (reference sequence). The CDR3 extends over 14 amino acids. CDR3 in DNA: TGTGCCAGCGGATCTAGCGGGAGTCCCGATACGCAGTATTTT. It is translated as CASGSSGSPDTQYF.

V usage is TRBV5-5 and J usage is TRBJ2-7; TRBD2 is a possible D gene (5 bases). CDR3 length: 17 residues. V was cut by 2 bases and J by 2 bases, with 20 bases left in between. Germline lookup yields CDR1 SGHKS and CDR2 YYEKEE (reference sequence). Written as DNA, the CDR3 is TGTGCCAGCAGCTTTGGGAGAGGTTTTAGCGAAACCTACGAGCAGTACTTC. This sequence encodes CASSFGRGFSETYEQYF.

This clonotype was seen a few times. The V gene is TRBV12-3 or TRBV12-4, the J gene TRBJ1-5, with D possibly matching TRBD1 (5 bases). Deletions cut 6 bases from V and 0 bases from J, with 15 bases between. CDR3 length: 16 residues. CDR3 region: CASRDPTESSNQPQHF. The CDR3 DNA reads as TGTGCCAGCAGGGACCCGACAGAAAGTAGCAATCAGCCCCAGCATTTT.

This clonotype was observed at least ten times. This chain links TRBV5-4 with TRBJ2-2; weak D call: TRBD1 (5 bases). Trimming removed 6 bases at V and 4 bases at J, with 10 bases between. CDR3 size: 13 residues. Germline loops: CDR1 SGHNT, CDR2 YYREEE (reference sequence). The CDR3 coding sequence is TGTGCCAGCACGAGACAGCCCACCGGGGAGCTGTTTTTT. Translation gives CASTRQPTGELFF. Full variable domain (missing parts from reference TRBV5-4 and TRBJ2-2): ETGVTQSPTHLIKTRGQQVTLRCSSQSGHNTVSWYQQALGQGPQFIFQYYREEENGRGNFPPRFSGLQFPNYSSELNVNALELDDSALYLCASTRQPTGELFFGEGSRLTVL.

This clonotype was seen only a few times. Possible read error: a much larger clone is one base away. The chain carries TRBV2 and TRBJ2-5; 7 nucleotides align to TRBD2. J gave up 12 bases and V 2 bases, and 6 bases lay outside the gene matches. Germline CDR1 reads SNHLY; CDR2 reads FYNNEI. The CDR3 is made up of 12 amino acids. The CDR3 DNA reads as TGTGCCAGCAGTGAATACAGCGGGGTGGAGTACTTC. As protein: CASSEYSGVEYF.

With regard to this clonotype: This may stem from a read error, because a much larger clone lies one nucleotide away. The V and J genes are TRBV3-1 and TRBJ2-1; 7 bases match TRBD2. The CDR3 loop spans 17 amino acids. Germline CDR1 LGHDT, CDR2 YNNKEL (reference sequence). The V and J ends lost 1 base and 12 bases, in that order; junction bases with no gene match: 18. CDR3: CASSQVLTAGVSDGQFF. The CDR3 region has the DNA TGTGCCAGCAGCCAAGTTCTTACTGCGGGGGTGTCGGATGGGCAGTTCTTC.

The CDR3 sequence: CASSTTGASNQPQHF. CDR3 in DNA: TGTGCCAGTAGTACAACAGGGGCCTCCAATCAGCCCCAGCATTTT. The chain joins TRBV19 to TRBJ1-5; 7 nucleotides agree with TRBD1. The CDR3 sequence is 15 residues long. Germline-derived CDR1 and CDR2 are LNHDA and SQIVND (reference sequence). V lost 4 bases, J lost 3 bases, and 6 bases stayed unmatched.

This clonotype has a count of ten or more. V gene TRBV20-1 combines with J gene TRBJ2-5, with D possibly TRBD2 on 6 matching bases. Trimming shortened V by 6 bases and J by 5 bases, and 13 bases separated the two germline ends. Per germline, CDR1 DFQATT and CDR2 SNEGSKA (reference sequence). This CDR3 has 12 residues. CDR3 nucleotide sequence: TGCAGTGCCCCCGGGAGTTTCGAGACCCAGTACTTC. Translating it yields CSAPGSFETQYF.